These 8 T cell receptor beta chains were all obtained from the same sample, sequenced in a study of early T cells in non-severe SARS-CoV-2 infection. TCRdb reprocessed the 5' RACE reads with MiXCR, giving one entry per CDR3 protein. The sample has about 59,000 distinct CDR3 sequences; roughly 13% are singletons. The sample here was whole blood, taken at baseline. These TCRs come from an adult who was a healthcare worker with PCR-confirmed SARS-CoV-2 infection or an uninfected control (not recorded which).

This clonotype was seen repeatedly, ten times or more. J is TRBJ1-2 and V is TRBV20-1; D gene unclear. Trimming stripped 6 bases from V and 0 bases from J, with 11 bases between. The V gene's germline CDR1 is DFQATT and CDR2 SNEGSKA (reference sequence). The CDR3 is made up of 13 amino acids. Here the CDR3 reads CSALKGTNYGYTF. DNA of the CDR3: TGCAGTGCCCTTAAAGGGACTAACTATGGCTACACCTTC.

At least ten counts were recorded for this clonotype. The gene calls are TRBV12-3 or TRBV12-4 and TRBJ1-1, with TRBD1 matching over 10 bases. The trim removed 5 bases at V and 11 bases at J, leaving 14 bases unmatched. The CDR3 is 15 amino acids. The CDR3 spells CASSPIPGTGVAAFF. CDR3 nucleotides: TGTGCCAGCAGTCCTATTCCCGGGACAGGGGTGGCCGCTTTCTTT.

This clonotype was observed a handful of times. The chain is built from TRBV6-6 and TRBJ2-7; maybe TRBD2 (6 bases). The CDR3 consists of 14 residues. CDR1 and CDR2 (germline): MNHNY, SVGAGI (reference sequence). Trimming removed 0 bases from V and 4 bases from J, with 10 bases in between. The CDR3, as DNA: TGTGCCAGCAGTTACTCCGGGGGTGATTACGAGCAGTACTTC. Translating gives CASSYSGGDYEQYF.

This clonotype was seen only a few times. The rearrangement links TRBV13 to TRBJ2-7; 7 bases match TRBD1. The CDR3 spans 13 residues. Germline assignment: CDR1 PRHDT and CDR2 FYEKMQ (reference sequence). Trimming removed 4 bases from V and 2 bases from J; junction bases left unmatched: 2. The CDR3 region has the DNA TGTGCCAGCAGCTCGGGACAGCCCTACGAGCAGTACTTC. Amino acid sequence: CASSSGQPYEQYF.

CDR3 DNA: TGTGCCAGCAATAAACAGGGGCAAGAGACCCAGTACTTC. Its translation is CASNKQGQETQYF. This rearrangement joins TRBV6-5 to TRBJ2-5; 7 positions match TRBD1. Unmatched junction bases numbered 4, after V lost 7 bases and J lost 2 bases. CDR1 and CDR2 (germline): MNHEY, SVGAGI. The CDR3 length is 13 residues.

This clonotype was seen only a few times. The chain carries TRBV14 and TRBJ2-3, with 9 bases aligning to TRBD1. There are 17 residues in the CDR3. Germline trimming cut 2 bases from V and 2 bases from J; bases unmatched to any gene: 8. Germline V gene lookup returns CDR1 SGHDN and CDR2 FVKESK. The CDR3 DNA is TGTGCCAGCAGCCAACAACAGGGGGCCGGACCCACAGATACGCAGTATTTT. Translation: CASSQQQGAGPTDTQYF.

This clonotype has more than one count but fewer than ten. This chain uses TRBV25-1 with TRBJ2-3; TRBD2 matches 7 bases. This CDR3 is 17 amino acids long. Per the germline V gene, CDR1 is MGHDK and CDR2 is SYGVNS. V was pared by 5 bases and J by 1 base, with 12 bases of the junction left unmatched. CDR3 in amino acids: CASSFRREPLGTDTQYF. CDR3 bases: TGTGCCAGCAGTTTTAGGCGGGAGCCACTCGGCACAGATACGCAGTATTTT.

This clonotype has a count of ten or more. The genes are TRBV10-3 and TRBJ2-1; 8 nucleotides line up with TRBD2. The CDR3 contains 13 residues. The germline V gene encodes CDR1 ENHRY and CDR2 SYGVKD. The V and J ends lost 10 bases and 2 bases, in that order; junction bases with no gene match: 4. The CDR3 DNA reads as TGTGCCACCGCTAGCGGGCCCTACAATGAGCAGTTCTTC. This encodes CATASGPYNEQFF.